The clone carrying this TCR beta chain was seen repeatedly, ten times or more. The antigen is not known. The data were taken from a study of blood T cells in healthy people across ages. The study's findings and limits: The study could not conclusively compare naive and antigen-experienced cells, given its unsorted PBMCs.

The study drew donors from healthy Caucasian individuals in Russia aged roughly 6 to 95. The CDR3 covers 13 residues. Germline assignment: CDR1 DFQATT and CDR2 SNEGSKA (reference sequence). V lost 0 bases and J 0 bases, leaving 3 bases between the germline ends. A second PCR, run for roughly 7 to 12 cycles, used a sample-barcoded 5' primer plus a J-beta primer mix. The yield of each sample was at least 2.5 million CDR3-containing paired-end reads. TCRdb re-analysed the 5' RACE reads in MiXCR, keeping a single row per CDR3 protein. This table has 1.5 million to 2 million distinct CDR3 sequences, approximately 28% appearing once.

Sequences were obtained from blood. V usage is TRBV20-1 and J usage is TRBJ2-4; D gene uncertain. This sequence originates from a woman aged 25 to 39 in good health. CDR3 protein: CSARDTAKNIQYF. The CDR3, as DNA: TGCAGTGCTAGAGACACAGCCAAAAACATTCAGTACTTC.